What follows is one TCR beta chain and its context. Its antigen remains undetermined. Just one base apart from a much larger clone, this may be a read error. Taken from the germline V gene (reference sequence), the CDR1 and CDR2 loops are DFQATT and SNEGSKA. Cut back by 8 bases and 3 bases, the V and J ends lie 17 bases apart. Including the terminal cysteine and phenylalanine, the CDR3 comprises 13 residues. Only CDR3 DNA remains: 39 bases, in frame from the first base. Systemically healthy Caucasian individuals from Russia, 35 to 40 in total and aged about 6 to 100 years, were included as donors. Roughly 9.5 milliliters of peripheral blood were drawn from each donor into EDTA-treated Vacutainer tubes. Ficoll-Paque density-gradient centrifugation was used to isolate PBMCs, with at least 6 million per sample. Trizol reagent was used to extract total RNA from PBMCs, with at least 5 micrograms per sample. For every donor, an aliquot of PBMCs went through flow cytometry to measure the percentages of naive CD45RAhigh/CD27high T cells.

Library generation was performed with 5' RACE. The reads were generated on an Illumina HiSeq 2500. The second PCR ran for about 6 to 12 cycles and used a J-beta primer mix along with a sample-barcoded 5' primer. Each TCR beta cDNA molecule received a unique molecular identifier from a template-switch 5' adaptor carrying 12 random nucleotides. At least 2.5 million CDR3-containing paired-end reads were obtained from each sample. All of the RNA was converted into first-strand cDNA using the Mint cDNA synthesis kit, with a TRBC-specific oligonucleotide serving as the primer. After uracil-DNA glycosylase treatment, a first 18-cycle PCR used universal primers M1SS and BC2_uni_R on all cDNA. The paper's processing steps were these. Each sample was normalized by randomly selecting 1 million high-quality reads, each carrying a distinct molecular identifier. Instead of being binned into consensus sequences, reads with shared molecular identifiers were discarded. MiTCR, set to a Q25 quality threshold and the strictest error-elimination algorithm, was used for CDR3 identification, clonotype clustering and error correction. A nonparametric unseen species model with Euler transformation was used to estimate lower-bound total TCR beta diversity. TCRdb's own reprocessing of the public reads used fastp at Q25 and MiXCR and kept productive beta chains. When rows share a CDR3 protein, they turn into one entry using the most common DNA and genes. These V and J calls originate from TCRdb's pipeline instead of the authors' own analysis. A total of around 1,500,000 distinct CDR3 sequences appear in this sample, roughly 30% of them only once. The ten largest make up roughly 8% of the sample.

The data were taken from a study of blood T cells in healthy people across ages (dated by TCRdb to the mid-2010s). The study in broad terms: Template switching captured roughly one uniquely barcoded TCR beta cDNA molecule per two T cells in model experiments. To avoid experimental bias, donors of different ages were spread randomly across the sequencing lanes. The donors were split into four age groups: young (average about 15 years), middle-aged (more than 35), aged (roughly 65) and long-lived (under 85). The study analyzed two additional independent replicas of 1 million unique cDNA reads from the same blood draw for two donors, one aged 18 to 30 and one aged 80 or older. To track age-related changes in TCR beta repertoire diversity, the study relied on deep sequencing normalized with unique cDNA molecular identifiers.

Beyond this particular receptor, the publication reports: Because profiling used bulk unsorted PBMCs, naive and antigen-experienced compartments could not be compared conclusively. Observed TCR beta diversity correlated strongly with the percentage of naive T cells measured by flow cytometry. Donor CMV infection status was unknown, potentially confounding age-related changes in expanded clonotypes. As age increased, observed TCR beta diversity per million T cells dropped in a roughly linear way, and a significant reduction was already evident by age 40. Estimates of total diversity based on one million sequenced T cells were regarded as lower bounds and as underestimates. The long-lived group showed more naive CD4+ T cells, fewer expanded clones and increased TCR diversity than the aged group, suggesting age selection.

The source material was blood. The rearranged chain carries TRBV20-1 and TRBJ2-7; possibly the D gene is TRBD1, per 6 matching bases. This receptor was identified in a woman in her twenties or thirties in good health. The CDR3 corresponds to CSTQGDPYYEQYF. The nucleotide sequence reads as follows: TGCAGTACACAGGGAGACCCTTACTACGAGCAGTACTTC.